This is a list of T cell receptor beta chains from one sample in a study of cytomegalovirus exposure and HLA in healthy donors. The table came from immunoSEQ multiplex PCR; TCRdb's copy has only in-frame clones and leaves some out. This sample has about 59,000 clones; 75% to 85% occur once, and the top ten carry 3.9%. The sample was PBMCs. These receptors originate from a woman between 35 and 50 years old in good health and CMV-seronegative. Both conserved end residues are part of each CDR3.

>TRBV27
CATQGGGTGELFF
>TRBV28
CASSPPGQGTGELFF
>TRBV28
CASSWYGTGTDQPQHF
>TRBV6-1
CASSDRTGANVLTF
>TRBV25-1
CASSDGRSNEKLFF
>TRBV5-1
CASSVLGSTEAFF
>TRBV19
CATMDREDEKLFF
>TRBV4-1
CASSQIQASGANVLTF
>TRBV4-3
CASSQDTRGLTEAFF
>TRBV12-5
CASGFCPQGAKCNQPQHF
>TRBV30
CAWNRPGGQINQPQHF
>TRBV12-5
CASGPDSGRNEQFF
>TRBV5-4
CASSQAATSGVYNEQFF
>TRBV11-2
CASSFGRTNSYNEQFF
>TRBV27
CASSGPQGGKAKNIQYF
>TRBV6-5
CASSYSGQGRYTQYF
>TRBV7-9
CASSTLTGVQPQHF
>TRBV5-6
CASRMAGDTSGNTIYF
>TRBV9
CASSPRQGRGVAFF
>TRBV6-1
CASSERTSPNGEQYF
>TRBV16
CASSQSKGAVNYGYTF
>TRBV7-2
CASSWTGDYGYTF
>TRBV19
CASSIAPVSSARRNEQFF
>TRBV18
CASSPRGHSSGNTIYF
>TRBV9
CASSSGTSGAYEQYF
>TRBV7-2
CASSSGQGQETQYF
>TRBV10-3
CAINSPGQGDYEQYF
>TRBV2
CASGNLAGYTQYF
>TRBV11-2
CASSLGLGQGRSGANVLTF
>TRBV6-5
CASSPGQMYEQYF
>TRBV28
CASRIWTGVNTEAFF
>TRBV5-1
CASSLYPATSGRETYEQYF
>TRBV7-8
CASSLEGRAGEQYF
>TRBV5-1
CASSLATGNYEQYF
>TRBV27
CASRTGQVNYGYTF
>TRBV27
CASSPFVDSSSEQYF
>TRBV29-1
CSVDFLFGTSAQETQYF
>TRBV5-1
CASSLGRNRGPNTEAFF
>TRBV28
CASSLERGSNEKLFF
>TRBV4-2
CASSQDSEQYF
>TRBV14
CASSQQGLSGNTIYF